This T cell receptor beta chain was captured in a study of OX40 agonist ivuxolimab in advanced cancers. Regarding the study in general: The costimulatory receptor OX40 (CD134) was targeted by ivuxolimab, a fully human IgG2 agonistic monoclonal antibody. Intravenous ivuxolimab was administered to patients every 2 weeks at six dose levels: 0.01, 0.1, 0.3, 1.5, 3 and 10 mg/kg. Of the roughly 52 dose-escalation patients, hepatocellular carcinoma was present in approximately 20, melanoma in about 15, renal cell carcinoma in 9 and head and neck cancer in 9. A male proportion of approximately 83% and a mean age of approximately 61 years, ranging from roughly 23 to 80, were recorded for the dose-escalation cohort. Patients were allowed to have had prior anti-PD-1, anti-PD-L1 or anti-CTLA-4 therapy, and around two fifths of the dose-escalation patients had been treated with checkpoint inhibitors. Partial responses occurred in three dose-escalation patients, of whom one had hepatocellular carcinoma and two had cutaneous melanoma. The point of sequencing TCRbeta in the periphery was to test whether ivuxolimab changed TCR sequence diversity and drove clonal T-cell expansion. The monotherapy dose-escalation portion (N ≈ 52 patients) of the phase I ivuxolimab trial is reported in the paper.

The germline V gene (reference sequence) gives CDR1 as SEHNR and CDR2 as FQNEAQ. The CDR3 goes from the cysteine to the phenylalanine over 13 residues. Only the CDR3 DNA stays, 39 bases, in frame from base 1. V drops 8 bases and J drops 7 bases, leaving 15 bases in between. Patients with a history of autoimmune disease or receiving systemic immunosuppression were excluded from the trial. Peripheral blood for TCR sequencing was drawn from every dose cohort at baseline, at cycle 4 day 1 and at cycle 7 day 1. The samples were taken from a phase I, first-in-human, multicenter, open-label dose-escalation trial of ivuxolimab. The trial enrolled adults with locally advanced or metastatic head and neck squamous cell, hepatocellular, melanoma or renal cell carcinoma. CD4+ and CD8+ T cells were sorted separately from peripheral blood before TCR sequencing. Comment on this clone: There is no known antigen for this receptor. No base quality values were provided; no much bigger clone lies one nucleotide off.

Genomic DNA was isolated from the sorted cells so that the TCRbeta CDR3 region could be sequenced. TCRbeta CDR3 regions were sequenced using the immunoSEQ Assay. TCRdb obtained this table from immuneACCESS and retained in-frame rearrangements with V and J assigned. These tables miss some clones; where compared with another copy, unresolved V genes account for less than half of the shortfall, and the remainder is unexplained. The table for this sample lists 75,000 to 90,000 clones; roughly 93% of them were counted only once. 2.5% to 3.5% of the sample rests with the top ten. What the authors observed across the whole study: After ivuxolimab, CD8+ T cells had more expanded clones than CD4+ T cells on average. At doses of 0.1 to 3.0 mg/kg, clonal expansion of both CD4+ and CD8+ T cells in blood was seen between baseline and week 6. Low levels of normalized T-cell clonal expansion were also seen in some nonresponding patients. The antigen specificity of the peripheral T cells that underwent clonal expansion was not determined. In partial responders in the 0.1-3.0 mg/kg groups, normalized peripheral clonal expansion was found to be among the lowest, especially among CD8+ T cells.

The receptor was derived from an adult with an advanced solid tumor such as melanoma, head and neck, liver or kidney cancer. The chain joins TRBV7-9 to TRBJ1-3; the D gene is perhaps TRBD1, from 5 matching bases. The sequences come from CD4+ or CD8+ T cells sorted from blood, collected in a trial of the OX40 agonist ivuxolimab. The nucleotide sequence reads as follows: TGTGCCAGCGGTTGGGCAGGGTTTAACACCATATATTTT. This translates into CASGWAGFNTIYF. When the CDR3 is completed using the reference TRBV7-9 and TRBJ1-3 genes on either side, the full variable domain is DTGVSQNPRHKITKRGQNVTFRCDPISEHNRLYWYRQTLGQGPEFLTYFQNEAQLEKSRLLSDRFSAERPKGSFSTLEIQRTEQGDSAMYLCASGWAGFNTIYFGEGSWLTVV.